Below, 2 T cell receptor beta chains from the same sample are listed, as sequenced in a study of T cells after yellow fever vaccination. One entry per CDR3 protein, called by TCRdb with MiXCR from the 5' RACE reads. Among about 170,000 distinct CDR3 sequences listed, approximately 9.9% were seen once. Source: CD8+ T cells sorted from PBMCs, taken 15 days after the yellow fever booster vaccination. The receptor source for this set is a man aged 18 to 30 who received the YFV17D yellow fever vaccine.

In nucleotides, the CDR3 is TGTGCCAGCACCCTTAGTGGGACAGGGGAGACCATTCAGTACTTC. It specifies CASTLSGTGETIQYF. V and J are TRBV12-3 or TRBV12-4 and TRBJ2-4; TRBD1 aligns across 10 bases. J lost 9 bases, V lost 7 bases, and 12 bases had no gene match. The CDR3 is 15 residues long.

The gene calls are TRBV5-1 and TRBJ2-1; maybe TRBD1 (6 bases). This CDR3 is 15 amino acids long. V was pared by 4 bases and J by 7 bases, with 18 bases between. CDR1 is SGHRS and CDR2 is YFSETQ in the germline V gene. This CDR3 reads CASSGGQFTWNEQFF. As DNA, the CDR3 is TGCGCCAGCAGCGGGGGCCAATTTACCTGGAATGAGCAGTTCTTC.